Below, one T cell receptor (beta chain) is given with its context. Authors' processing steps: Estimation of nucleated cell counts relied on the amplification of reference gene primers. The table came from immunoSEQ multiplex PCR; TCRdb's copy has only in-frame clones and leaves some out. V, J and clone size are those of that table, while D and trimming were read from the DNA. The top ten clones hold 20% to 25% of a sample with about 120,000 clones, 70% to 80% of them seen once. This entry comes from a study of blood T cell repertoires in COVID-19. Study as a whole: The United States, Italy and Spain were the sources of the acute and convalescent COVID-19 samples.

This receptor was identified in a human donor in a cohort sampled during active COVID-19. Material: peripheral blood.

The CDR3 sequence: CASSGTGGRETQYF. CDR3 DNA: TGTGCCAGCAGTGGGACAGGGGGTCGGGAGACCCAGTACTTC. The gene calls are TRBV28 and TRBJ2-5; 11 bases map to TRBD1. Germline CDR1 is MDHEN and CDR2 is SYDVKM. The CDR3 consists of 14 residues. Trimming took 5 bases from V and 5 from J; bases not matched to a gene: 4. Full variable domain (rest looked up from reference TRBV28 and TRBJ2-5): DVKVTQSSRYLVKRTGEKVFLECVQDMDHENMFWYRQDPGLGLRLIYFSYDVKMKEKGDIPEGYSVSREKKERFSLILESASTNQTSMYLCASSGTGGRETQYFGPGTRLLVL.